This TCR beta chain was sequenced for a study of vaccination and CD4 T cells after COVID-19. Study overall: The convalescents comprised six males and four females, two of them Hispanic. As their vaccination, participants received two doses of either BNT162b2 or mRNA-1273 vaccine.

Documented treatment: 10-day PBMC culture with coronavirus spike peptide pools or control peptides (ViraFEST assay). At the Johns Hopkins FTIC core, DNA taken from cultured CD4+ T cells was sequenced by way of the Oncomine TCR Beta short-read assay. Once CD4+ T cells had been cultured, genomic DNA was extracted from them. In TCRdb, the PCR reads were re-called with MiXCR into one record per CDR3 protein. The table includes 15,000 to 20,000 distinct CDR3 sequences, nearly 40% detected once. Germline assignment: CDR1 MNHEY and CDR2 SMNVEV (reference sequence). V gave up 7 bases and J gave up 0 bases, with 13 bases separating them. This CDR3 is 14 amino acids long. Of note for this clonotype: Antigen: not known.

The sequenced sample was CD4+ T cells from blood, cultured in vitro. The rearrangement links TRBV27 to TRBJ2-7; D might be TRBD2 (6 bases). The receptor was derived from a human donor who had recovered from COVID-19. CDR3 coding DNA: TGTGCCAGCAAGGTTAGCGGAGACTCCTACGAGCAGTACTTC. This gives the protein CASKVSGDSYEQYF.